A single sample gave rise to the 26 T cell receptor beta chains below, sequenced in a study of response to subunit inactivated influenza vaccine. One entry per CDR3 protein, called by TCRdb with MiXCR from the RT-PCR reads. The data show 500,000 or so distinct CDR3 sequences, 16% seen once. The source was CD4+ T cells sorted from PBMCs, collected about 23 months after vaccination. All receptors derive from a man aged 50 to 75 who received an inactivated influenza vaccine.

The chain recombines TRBV20-1 with TRBJ2-1; 10 nucleotides align to TRBD2. Germline-derived CDR1 and CDR2 are DFQATT and SNEGSKA (reference sequence). The CDR3 has 15 residues. After removal of 7 bases from V and 5 bases from J, the junction contained 11 bases not matched to a gene. CDR3 coding DNA: TGCAGTGAGACCGGCGGACTAGCGGCCCACAATGAGCAGTTCTTC. It is translated as CSETGGLAAHNEQFF.

Here the CDR3 reads CASSPATLAGITDTQYF. Written as DNA, the CDR3 is TGTGCCAGCTCACCCGCTACTCTAGCGGGGATCACAGATACGCAGTATTTT. The chain links TRBV18 to TRBJ2-3, with TRBD2 matching over 9 bases. From germline, CDR1 is KGHSH and CDR2 LQKENI. This CDR3 comprises 17 residues. The trim removed 3 bases at V and 2 bases at J, leaving 9 bases unmatched.

This clonotype has a handful of counts. The rearrangement links TRBV20-1 to TRBJ2-4; 7 nucleotides line up with TRBD1. CDR3 length equals 13 residues. The germline V gene encodes CDR1 DFQATT and CDR2 SNEGSKA (reference sequence). The CDR3 DNA reads as TGCAGCGGACAGGACCCAGCCAAAAACATTCAGTACTTC. Encoded protein: CSGQDPAKNIQYF.

The table lists this clonotype with many counts. The gene calls are TRBV7-2 and TRBJ2-1; 9 bases map to TRBD2. The CDR3 has 15 residues. Germline V CDR1 and CDR2: SGHTA, FQGNSA. J was trimmed by 1 base and V by 3 bases; bases with no gene match: 1. The CDR3 DNA sequence: TGTGCCAGCAGCTTCCTAGCGGGATCCTACAATGAGCAGTTCTTC. Its translation: CASSFLAGSYNEQFF.

This clonotype was counted at least ten times. The chain is built from TRBV20-1 and TRBJ1-1; no clear D gene. The CDR3 covers 13 residues. The germline CDR1 and CDR2 sequences are DFQATT and SNEGSKA (reference sequence). Trimming shortened V by 7 bases and J by 2 bases, and 14 bases separated the two germline ends. The CDR3 sequence is CSVTGSLNTEAFF. Written as DNA, the CDR3 is TGCAGTGTTACGGGATCCCTTAACACTGAAGCTTTCTTT.

This clonotype was detected a few times. The DNA for the CDR3 is TGTGCCAGCAGCTTGTTTGCCAGCTCAAATGAAAAACTGTTTTTT. Translated: CASSLFASSNEKLFF. The V gene is TRBV5-6, the J gene TRBJ1-4, with D unclear. The CDR3 totals 15 residues. Trimming took off 1 base at V and 5 bases at J, with 12 bases between the two ends. CDR1 SGHDT and CDR2 YYEEEE come from the germline V gene.

This clonotype was picked up a small number of times. The rearrangement links TRBV3-1 to TRBJ2-1; TRBD1 aligns across 7 bases. The CDR3 is 12 amino acids. From germline, CDR1 is LGHDT and CDR2 YNNKEL (reference sequence). Trimming removed 4 bases from V and 12 bases from J; junction bases left unmatched: 6. The DNA for the CDR3 is TGTGCCAGCAGCCCCGGGGACAGCCGGCAGTTCTTC. It codes for CASSPGDSRQFF.

The chain couples TRBV10-3 to TRBJ2-5; no reliable D call. The CDR3 contains 11 residues. Trimming pared 6 bases from V and 1 base from J, leaving 3 bases between. Germline loops: CDR1 ENHRY, CDR2 SYGVKD. The CDR3 DNA reads as TGTGCCATCAGCTCCCAAGAGACCCAGTACTTC. It specifies CAISSQETQYF.

V gene TRBV9 combines with J gene TRBJ1-4, with D possibly being TRBD1 (5 bases). This CDR3 is built from 15 residues. Trimming left V 4 bases short and J 2 bases short, with 12 bases between. Germline assignment: CDR1 SGDLS and CDR2 YYNGEE. CDR3 nucleotides: TGTGCCAGCAGCCCTCTGGGGGGGACTAATGAAAAACTGTTTTTT. This encodes CASSPLGGTNEKLFF.

This clonotype was counted a few times. This sequence joins TRBV20-1 and TRBJ2-5; D not resolved. Germline V CDR1 and CDR2: DFQATT, SNEGSKA (reference sequence). Trimming removed 1 base from V and 5 bases from J, with 11 bases in between. There are 13 residues in the CDR3. The CDR3 bases are TGCAGTGCTAGAGCCCCTTTCGTGGAGACCCAGTACTTC. Protein: CSARAPFVETQYF.

The chain links TRBV12-3 or TRBV12-4 to TRBJ2-1; no clear D gene. The CDR3 contains 12 residues. Trimming removed 5 bases from V and 5 bases from J, with 7 bases in between. The CDR3 sequence: CASSRRDNEQFF. In DNA form, the CDR3 reads TGTGCCAGCAGTCGACGAGACAATGAGCAGTTCTTC.

The gene calls are TRBV12-3 or TRBV12-4 and TRBJ2-7; 8 bases match TRBD1. The CDR3 sequence is 15 residues long. The V gene end was trimmed by 2 bases and the J gene end by 6 bases; junction bases not matched to a gene: 9. CDR3 coding DNA: TGTGCCAGCAGTTTACTCGGGCAGGGGGCGGTCGAGCAGTACTTC. Translating it yields CASSLLGQGAVEQYF.

V and J are TRBV12-3 or TRBV12-4 and TRBJ1-2, with a tentative D call TRBD1 (6 bases). Trimming removed 5 bases from V and 8 bases from J, with 15 bases in between. The CDR3 spans 13 residues. For the CDR3, the DNA is TGTGCCAGCAGTCTCGGGACATCTTTGGGCTACACCTTC. Translating gives CASSLGTSLGYTF.

In this sample, this clonotype turned up a few times. The V gene is TRBV7-9, the J gene TRBJ1-4; a weak D match, TRBD1 (5 bases). This CDR3 has 15 amino acids. Trimming stripped 3 bases from V and 5 bases from J, with 13 bases between. Germline V gives CDR1 SEHNR, CDR2 FQNEAQ (reference sequence). CDR3 amino acids: CASSFVGTANEKLFF. In DNA form, the CDR3 reads TGTGCCAGCAGCTTCGTTGGGACGGCAAATGAAAAACTGTTTTTT.

This clonotype was seen a handful of times. The rearrangement uses TRBV7-6 and TRBJ2-2, with 11 nucleotides matching TRBD2. This CDR3 spans 18 amino acids. V dropped 1 base and J dropped 2; count of bases not matched to a gene: 6. Germline V lookup: CDR1 SGHVS, CDR2 FNYEAQ. As DNA, the CDR3 is TGTGCCAGCAGCTTAGGATCTAGCGGGAGGACCAACACCGGGGAGCTGTTTTTT. The encoded protein is CASSLGSSGRTNTGELFF.

The chain recombines TRBV5-5 with TRBJ2-2, with D perhaps matching TRBD2 (5 bases). CDR1 and CDR2 (germline): SGHKS, YYEKEE (reference sequence). Deletions cut 4 bases from V and 4 bases from J, with 11 bases between. CDR3 size: 14 residues. CDR3 amino acids: CASSPGMSTGELFF. CDR3 coding DNA: TGTGCCAGCAGCCCGGGGATGAGCACCGGGGAGCTGTTTTTT.

This clonotype appeared a few times. This chain joins TRBV7-8 and TRBJ2-1; no clear D gene. The CDR3 is 15 residues long. The germline V gene encodes CDR1 SGHVS and CDR2 FQNEAQ. V was trimmed by 1 base and J by 6 bases, leaving 13 bases between them. CDR3 protein: CASSLGRVRVNEQFF. CDR3 bases: TGTGCCAGCAGCTTAGGTCGGGTTAGGGTCAATGAGCAGTTCTTC.

This clonotype was observed a handful of times. The rearrangement joins TRBV25-1 to TRBJ1-6; D is undetermined. The V gene's germline CDR1 is MGHDK and CDR2 SYGVNS. This CDR3 has 14 amino acids. Trimming pared 5 bases from V and 8 bases from J, leaving 13 bases between. The CDR3 DNA is TGTGCCAGCAGTAGCGGCCTTTGGGATTCACCCCTCCACTTT. This sequence encodes CASSSGLWDSPLHF.

V gene TRBV9 combines with J gene TRBJ2-3; D is ambiguous. V lost 1 base and J lost 0, with 6 bases in between. The CDR3 loop spans 14 amino acids. The V gene's germline CDR1 is SGDLS and CDR2 YYNGEE. The CDR3 region has the DNA TGTGCCAGCAGCGTATCGTGGAGCACAGATACGCAGTATTTT. Translated, it gives CASSVSWSTDTQYF.

In regard to this clonotype: One end of the junction varies from germline; a read error may be responsible. The chain employs TRBV4-3 and TRBJ2-3; 10 bases are a match to TRBD2. The CDR3 extends over 17 amino acids. CDR1 is LGHNA and CDR2 is YSLEER in the germline V gene. In DNA, the CDR3 is TGCGCCAGCAGCCAAGAATGGGCTAGCGGGGGCACAGATACGCGGTATTTT. Translated, it gives CASSQEWASGGTDTRYF.

The chain recombines TRBV29-1 with TRBJ2-1; 11 bases fit TRBD2. The V gene end was trimmed by 3 bases and the J gene end by 4 bases; junction bases not matched to a gene: 5. Germline V gene sequence: CDR1 SQVTM, CDR2 ANQGSEA. This CDR3 has 15 amino acids. The CDR3 reads CSVDLAGGWYNEQFF. DNA for the CDR3: TGCAGCGTTGACTTAGCGGGAGGGTGGTACAATGAGCAGTTCTTC.

The chain links TRBV18 to TRBJ1-1, with D unclear. Germline lookup yields CDR1 KGHSH and CDR2 LQKENI. The V end was cut by 0 bases, the J end by 0 bases, with 8 bases between. This CDR3 is built from 15 residues. DNA for the CDR3: TGTGCCAGCTCACCACCGAACCACATGAACACTGAAGCTTTCTTT. Residues: CASSPPNHMNTEAFF.

The rearrangement uses TRBV5-1 and TRBJ1-6, with 9 bases lining up with TRBD1. CDR1 SGHRS and CDR2 YFSETQ come from the germline V gene. The V and J ends lost 7 bases and 7 bases, in that order; junction bases with no gene match: 6. CDR3 length: 14 residues. The CDR3 sequence is CASRLQGANSPLHF. Written as DNA, the CDR3 is TGCGCCAGCCGCCTACAGGGGGCAAATTCACCCCTCCACTTT. The complete variable domain, with remaining parts taken from reference TRBV5-1 and TRBJ1-6, reads KAGVTQTPRYLIKTRGQQVTLSCSPISGHRSVSWYQQTPGQGLQFLFEYFSETQRNKGNFPGRFSGRQFSNSRSEMNVSTLELGDSALYLCASRLQGANSPLHFGNGTRLTVT.

In this sample, this clonotype turned up a few times. V gene TRBV5-5 combines with J gene TRBJ2-7, with 10 bases fitting TRBD1. Germline V gives CDR1 SGHKS, CDR2 YYEKEE (reference sequence). V trimming: 2 bases; J trimming: 1 base; junction bases outside the gene matches: 6. This CDR3 comprises 16 residues. The CDR3 DNA is TGTGCCAGCAGCTTAGCCGGACAGGGGGGATCCTACGAGCAGTACTTC. It yields the protein CASSLAGQGGSYEQYF.

J is TRBJ2-5 and V is TRBV24-1; D is undetermined. The V end was cut by 3 bases, the J end by 7 bases, with 17 bases between. The CDR3 is made up of 15 amino acids. Germline CDR1 KGHDR, CDR2 SFDVKD. Written as DNA, the CDR3 is TGTGCCACCAGTGATAATTCCGGGCTCGTCGGGACCCAGTACTTC. The encoded protein is CATSDNSGLVGTQYF.

V gene TRBV6-1 combines with J gene TRBJ1-3; 7 bases agree with TRBD1. Germline values: CDR1 MNHNS, CDR2 SASEGT. CDR3 length: 17 residues. J was trimmed by 1 base and V by 6 bases; bases with no gene match: 12. CDR3 residues: CASSVRGGPGSGNTIYF. DNA for the CDR3: TGTGCCAGCAGCGTCCGAGGGGGCCCGGGGTCTGGAAACACCATATATTTT.